This entry concerns a single T cell receptor (beta chain). Its antigen is unidentified. The data were obtained in a study of CD8+CD57+ T cells in acquired aplastic anemia. Study-wide context: Sorted CD4+ and CD8+ cell DNA averaged about 3.5 ug.

Genomic DNA, serving as template, underwent TCR beta VDJ and CDR3 profiling. TCRdb analysed the reads with MiXCR anew, one entry per CDR3 protein. The repertoire consists of 200,000 to 250,000 distinct CDR3 sequences, with 47% occurring once and the leading ten covering 7% to 10%. Notes on the study in general: CD8+ Simpson's diversity in patients was not significantly different from that in controls.

Patients selected for sequencing had displayed CD8+CD57+ cell expansion by flow cytometry. Every patient presented with severe acquired aplastic anemia. No therapy had been given to the patients at the time of blood sampling. Sequencing input: sorted CD4+, CD8+, or CD8+CD57+ T cells (not recorded which) from PBMCs. The clonotype originates from a human donor with aplastic anemia.

DNA of the CDR3: TGTGCCAGCAGCCCGGAAAAAGGGGGGCGAACTGAAGCTTTCTTT. It encodes CASSPEKGGRTEAFF. The chain carries TRBV5-4 and TRBJ1-1; maybe TRBD1 (6 bases). CDR3 length equals 15 residues. V was trimmed by 4 bases and J by 5 bases, leaving 18 bases between them. Germline CDR1 is SGHNT and CDR2 is YYREEE (reference sequence).